This T cell receptor (beta chain) appears in the sequencing data of a study of T cell responses to AZD1222 COVID-19 vaccine. Overall study findings and caveats: Dominant at 160-218 and 743-854, vaccine-associated CD4 TCRs also spanned spike.

Assay: immunoSEQ multiplex PCR; the TCRdb copy retains only in-frame clones and omits some. Here the sample spans roughly 160,000 clones, over 75% being singletons. Remarks on this clone: The antigen is unknown.

The material sequenced was peripheral blood, taken on day 0 of AZD1222 vaccination. This clonotype was obtained from an adult in good health.

DNA for the CDR3: TGTGCCAGCAGGCGGGACTCTACCTACGAGCAGTACGTC. Amino acids: CASRRDSTYEQYV. V is TRBV6-5 and J is TRBJ2-7; maybe TRBD2 (6 bases). This CDR3 is 13 amino acids long. Germline lookup yields CDR1 MNHEY and CDR2 SVGAGI. V dropped 6 bases and J dropped 2 bases, with 11 bases sitting between them.